This TCR beta chain originates from a study of blood T cell repertoires in COVID-19. Study information: Nucleic acid was either cDNA or gDNA, and it came from T cells, B-cell-depleted T cells, or PBMCs.

This clone was recorded only once. V was shortened by 0 bases and J by 10 bases, with 17 bases between the two germline ends. In germline, CDR1 is SGHDT, CDR2 YYEEEE. This CDR3 region has 15 residues. Authors' data handling: Reference gene primers were amplified, and this amplification served to estimate nucleated cell counts. Libraries were prepared by immunoSEQ multiplex PCR; TCRdb keeps only in-frame clonotypes and omits some of them. That table gives V, J and clone size, and the DNA gave D and trimming. The table includes 55,000 to 70,000 clones, less than 90% detected once. The receptor was derived from a woman between 70 and 85 years old with active COVID-19. The chain combines TRBV5-6 with TRBJ2-1, with a tentative D call TRBD2 (6 bases). The sample taken for sequencing was peripheral blood. The CDR3 nucleotides read TGTGCCAGCAGCTTGGGAGTCTATACTAGCCAAGAGCAGTTCTTC. It specifies CASSLGVYTSQEQFF.